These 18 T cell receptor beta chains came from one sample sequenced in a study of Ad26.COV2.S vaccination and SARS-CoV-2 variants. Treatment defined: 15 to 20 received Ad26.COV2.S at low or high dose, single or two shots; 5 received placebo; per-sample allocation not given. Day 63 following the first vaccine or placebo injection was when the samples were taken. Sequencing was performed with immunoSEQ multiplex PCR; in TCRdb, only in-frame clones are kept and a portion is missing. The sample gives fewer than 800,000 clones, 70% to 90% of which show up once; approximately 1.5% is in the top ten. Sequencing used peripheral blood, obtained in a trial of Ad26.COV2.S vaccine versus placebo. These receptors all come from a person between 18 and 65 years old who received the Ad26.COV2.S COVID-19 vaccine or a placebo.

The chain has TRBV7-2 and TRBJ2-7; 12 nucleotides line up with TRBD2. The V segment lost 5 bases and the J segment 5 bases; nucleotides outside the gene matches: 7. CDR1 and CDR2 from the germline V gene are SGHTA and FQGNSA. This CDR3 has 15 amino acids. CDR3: CASSPPSGRAHEQYF. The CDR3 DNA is TGTGCCAGCAGCCCCCCTAGCGGGAGGGCTCACGAGCAGTACTTC.

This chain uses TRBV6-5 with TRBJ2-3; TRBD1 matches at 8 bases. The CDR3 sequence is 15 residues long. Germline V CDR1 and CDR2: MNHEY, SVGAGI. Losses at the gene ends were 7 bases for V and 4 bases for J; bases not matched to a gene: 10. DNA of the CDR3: TGTGCCAGCAATATCAGGGGGCAGCTATCAGATACGCAGTATTTT. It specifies CASNIRGQLSDTQYF.

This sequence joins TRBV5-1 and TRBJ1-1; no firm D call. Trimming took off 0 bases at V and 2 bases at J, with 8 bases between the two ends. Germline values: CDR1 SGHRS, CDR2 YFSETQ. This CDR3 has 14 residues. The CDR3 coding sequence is TGCGCCAGCAGCTTGGTTGGGATTAACACTGAAGCTTTCTTT. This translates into CASSLVGINTEAFF.

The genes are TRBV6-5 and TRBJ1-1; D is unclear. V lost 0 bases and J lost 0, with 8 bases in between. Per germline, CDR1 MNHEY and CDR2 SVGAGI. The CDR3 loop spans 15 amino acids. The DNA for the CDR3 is TGTGCCAGCAGTTACTCGTCCTCAATGAACACTGAAGCTTTCTTT. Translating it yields CASSYSSSMNTEAFF.

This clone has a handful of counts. In DNA, the CDR3 is TGTGCCTGGAGTGTTGTAGGGTGGACACCCCTCCACTTT. Translation gives CAWSVVGWTPLHF. This chain joins TRBV30 and TRBJ1-6; no definite D call. Per the germline V gene, CDR1 is GTSNPN and CDR2 is SVGIG (reference sequence). The CDR3 is 13 amino acids. The V end was cut by 0 bases, the J end by 11 bases, with 11 bases between.

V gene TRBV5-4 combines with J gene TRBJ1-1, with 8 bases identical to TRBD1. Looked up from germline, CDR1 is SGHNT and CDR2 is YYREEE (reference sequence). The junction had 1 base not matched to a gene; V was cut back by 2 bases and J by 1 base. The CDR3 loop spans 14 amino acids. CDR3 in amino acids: CASSFTGGNTEAFF. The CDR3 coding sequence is TGTGCCAGCAGCTTTACAGGGGGGAACACTGAAGCTTTCTTT.

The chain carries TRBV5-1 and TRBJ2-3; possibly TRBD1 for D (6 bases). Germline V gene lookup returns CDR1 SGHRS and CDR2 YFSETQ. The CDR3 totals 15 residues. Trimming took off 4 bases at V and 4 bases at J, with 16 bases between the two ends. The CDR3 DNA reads TGCGCCAGCAGCCTGACAGGTAGTGAGGCAGATACGCAGTATTTT. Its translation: CASSLTGSEADTQYF.

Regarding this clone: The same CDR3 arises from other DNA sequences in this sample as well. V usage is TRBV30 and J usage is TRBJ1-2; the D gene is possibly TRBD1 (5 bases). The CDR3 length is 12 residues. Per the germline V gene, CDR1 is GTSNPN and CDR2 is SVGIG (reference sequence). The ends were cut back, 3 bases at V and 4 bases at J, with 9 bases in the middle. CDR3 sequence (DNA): TGTGCCTGGAGCGCCGGGGGCTATGGCTACACCTTC. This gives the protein CAWSAGGYGYTF. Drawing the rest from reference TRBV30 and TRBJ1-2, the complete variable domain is SQTIHQWPATLVQPVGSPLSLECTVEGTSNPNLYWYRQAAGRGLQLLFYSVGIGQISSEVPQNLSASRPQDRQFILSSKKLLLSDSGFYLCAWSAGGYGYTFGSGTRLTVV.

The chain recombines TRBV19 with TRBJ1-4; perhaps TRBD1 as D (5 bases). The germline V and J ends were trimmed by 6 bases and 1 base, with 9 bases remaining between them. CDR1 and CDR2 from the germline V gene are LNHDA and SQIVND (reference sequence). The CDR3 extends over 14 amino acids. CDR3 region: CASRPQGTNEKLFF. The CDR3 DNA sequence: TGTGCCAGTAGGCCTCAGGGAACTAATGAAAAACTGTTTTTT.

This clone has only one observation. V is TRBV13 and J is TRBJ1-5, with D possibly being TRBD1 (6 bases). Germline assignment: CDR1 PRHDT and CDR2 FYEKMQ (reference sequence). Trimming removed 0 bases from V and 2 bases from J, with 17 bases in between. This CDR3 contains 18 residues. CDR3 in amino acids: CASSLGPPSGGRNQPQHF. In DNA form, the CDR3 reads TGTGCCAGCAGCTTAGGTCCGCCCTCGGGGGGCCGCAATCAGCCCCAGCATTTT.

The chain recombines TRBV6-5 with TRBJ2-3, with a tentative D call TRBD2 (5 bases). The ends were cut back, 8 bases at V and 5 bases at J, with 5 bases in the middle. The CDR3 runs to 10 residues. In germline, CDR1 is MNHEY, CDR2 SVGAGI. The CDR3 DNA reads TGTGCCAGCCGGGGAGATACGCAGTATTTT. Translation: CASRGDTQYF.

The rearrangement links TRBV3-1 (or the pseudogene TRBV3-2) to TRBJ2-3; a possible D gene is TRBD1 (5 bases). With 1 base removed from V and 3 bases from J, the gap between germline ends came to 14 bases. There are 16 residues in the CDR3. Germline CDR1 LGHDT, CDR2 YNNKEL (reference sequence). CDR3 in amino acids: CASSQGWRTTTDTQYF. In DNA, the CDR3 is TGTGCCAGCAGCCAAGGTTGGCGGACAACGACAGATACGCAGTATTTT.

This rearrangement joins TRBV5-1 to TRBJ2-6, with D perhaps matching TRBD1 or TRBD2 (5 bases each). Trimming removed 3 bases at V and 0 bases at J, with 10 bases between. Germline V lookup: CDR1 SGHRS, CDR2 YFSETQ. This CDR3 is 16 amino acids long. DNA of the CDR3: TGCGCCAGCAGCTGGGACGGCCTCTCTGGGGCCAACGTCCTGACTTTC. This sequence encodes CASSWDGLSGANVLTF.

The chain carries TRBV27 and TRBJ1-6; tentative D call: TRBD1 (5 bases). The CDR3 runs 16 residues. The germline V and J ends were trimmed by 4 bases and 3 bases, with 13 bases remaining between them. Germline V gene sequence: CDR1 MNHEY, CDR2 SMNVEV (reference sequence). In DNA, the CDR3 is TGTGCCAGCAGTTCGACTAGACAGAGCTATAATTCACCCCTCCACTTT. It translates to CASSSTRQSYNSPLHF.

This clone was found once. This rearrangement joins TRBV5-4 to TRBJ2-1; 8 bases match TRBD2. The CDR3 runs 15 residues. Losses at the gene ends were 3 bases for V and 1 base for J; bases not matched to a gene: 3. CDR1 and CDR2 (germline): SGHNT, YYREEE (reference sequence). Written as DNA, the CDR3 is TGTGCCAGCAGCTACACTAGCGGATCCTACAATGAGCAGTTCTTC. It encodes CASSYTSGSYNEQFF.

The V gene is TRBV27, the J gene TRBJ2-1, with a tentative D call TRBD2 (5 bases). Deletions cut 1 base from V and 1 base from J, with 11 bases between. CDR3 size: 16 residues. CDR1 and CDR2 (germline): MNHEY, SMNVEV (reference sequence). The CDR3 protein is CASSLLAGSSYNEQFF. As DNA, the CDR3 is TGTGCCAGCAGTTTATTGGCGGGTAGTTCCTACAATGAGCAGTTCTTC.

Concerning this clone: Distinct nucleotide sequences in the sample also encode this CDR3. The CDR3 DNA follows: TGTGCCAGCAGTTTAGGGACTGAAGCTTTCTTT. Translation gives CASSLGTEAFF. This chain uses TRBV27 with TRBJ1-1; D gene uncertain. This CDR3 has 11 residues. The V end lost 2 bases, the J end lost 5 bases, and 3 bases lay between the germline ends. Germline CDR1 is MNHEY and CDR2 is SMNVEV (reference sequence).

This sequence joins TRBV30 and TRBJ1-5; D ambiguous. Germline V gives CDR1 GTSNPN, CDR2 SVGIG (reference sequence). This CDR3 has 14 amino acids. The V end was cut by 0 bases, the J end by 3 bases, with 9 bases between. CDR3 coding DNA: TGTGCCTGGAGTGTAGTGGGAAACAATCAGCCCCAGCATTTT. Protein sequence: CAWSVVGNNQPQHF.